This TCR beta chain was recorded in a study of T cells in Graves' hyperthyroidism and ophthalmopathy. Amplification of TCR beta CDR3 regions was performed using RNA transcripts as template. Researchers ran a first-round RT-PCR on the TCR CDR3 using the HTBI primer set. TCRdb passed the multiplex PCR reads through MiXCR, listing each CDR3 protein once. The sample records more than 350,000 distinct CDR3 sequences, 12% to 15% being singletons. Trimming cost V 5 bases and J 4 bases, with 14 bases left between them. The CDR3 consists of 14 residues. Per the germline V gene, CDR1 is MDHEN and CDR2 is SYDVKM. This clonotype was seen ten or more times.

The clonotype originates from a woman aged 55-69 years with Graves' ophthalmopathy. The sequencing input was blood. This chain joins TRBV28 and TRBJ1-2; D possibly corresponds to TRBD1 (6 bases). The CDR3 nucleotides are TGTGCCAGCAGTGAGCCGGGACACTCCTATGGCTACACCTTC. Protein product: CASSEPGHSYGYTF.